This TCR beta chain was recovered during a study of shared clonotypes between healthy human individuals. Germline V gene data show CDR1 as LNHDA and CDR2 as SQIVND (reference sequence). The V end was cut by 7 bases, the J end by 4 bases, with 22 bases between. The CDR3 length is 16 residues. The table came from immunoSEQ multiplex PCR; TCRdb's copy has only in-frame clones and leaves some out. The sample lists over 850,000 clones, around three quarters seen once, with 0.61% in the top ten. V gene TRBV19 combines with J gene TRBJ2-5, with D possibly called TRBD1 or TRBD2 (7 bases each). The material sequenced was memory CD4+ T cells from PBMCs. Stated subset: CD45RA-negative fraction. This TCR derives from a man aged 18 to 35 in good health. Some clones in this sample may be carry-over from other donors' samples. This CDR3 reads CASTSSGGRGGETQYF. DNA for the CDR3: TGTGCCAGTACCTCTAGCGGAGGCAGGGGGGGAGAGACCCAGTACTTC.